Following are 20 T cell receptor beta chains from one sample sequenced in a study of shared clonotypes between healthy human individuals. Data came from immunoSEQ multiplex PCR; TCRdb stores just in-frame clones and leaves some out. The sample has a few million clones, nearly 97% seen once; the top ten hold about 0.13%. Sequenced sample: naive CD4+ T cells sorted from blood. Subset defined: CD45RA+ positively selected. The receptors come from a man aged 18 to 29 in good health.

The V gene is TRBV7-3, the J gene TRBJ2-3; D might be TRBD1 or TRBD2, each matching 6 bases. Per the germline V gene, CDR1 is SGHTA and CDR2 is FQGTGA. This CDR3 has 15 residues. Trimming cost V 2 bases and J 1 base, with 10 bases left between them. The CDR3 spells CASSLSGARTDTQYF. The CDR3 nucleotides are TGTGCCAGCAGCTTATCGGGGGCTCGCACAGATACGCAGTATTTT.

This clone was seen a single time. For the CDR3, the DNA is TGTGCCAGCTCACCAAGGGCTAGCGACTCGCAGAGTGCGCAGTATTTT. Amino acid sequence: CASSPRASDSQSAQYF. The chain joins TRBV18 to TRBJ2-3; weak D call: TRBD2 (6 bases). Germline lookup yields CDR1 KGHSH and CDR2 LQKENI. V lost 2 bases to trimming and J lost 10 bases, with 22 bases between them. The CDR3 spans 16 residues.

This clone was observed once. The chain joins TRBV28 to TRBJ1-4; D perhaps matches TRBD1 (5 bases). The CDR3 runs 14 residues. The germline V and J ends were trimmed by 6 bases and 3 bases, with 11 bases remaining between them. The germline V gene encodes CDR1 MDHEN and CDR2 SYDVKM. The CDR3 protein is CASSSVGANEKLFF. CDR3 sequence (DNA): TGTGCCAGCAGCTCAGTAGGGGCTAATGAAAAACTGTTTTTT.

CDR3 residues: CASSDGQGLTEAFF. CDR3 nucleotides: TGTGCCAGCAGTGACGGACAGGGCTTGACTGAAGCTTTCTTT. The chain recombines TRBV6-5 with TRBJ1-1, with TRBD1 identical over 8 bases. The CDR3 is made up of 14 amino acids. Germline trimming cut 5 bases from V and 5 bases from J; bases unmatched to any gene: 7. The germline V gene has CDR1 MNHEY and CDR2 SVGAGI.

On this clone: This CDR3 is also generated by other DNA sequences in the sample. The chain combines TRBV2 with TRBJ2-5; 7 bases match TRBD1. From germline, CDR1 is SNHLY and CDR2 FYNNEI. The CDR3 is made up of 14 amino acids. V was pared by 3 bases and J by 0 bases, with 1 base of the junction left unmatched. The CDR3 coding sequence is TGTGCCAGCAGTGAGGACAGGTACCAAGAGACCCAGTACTTC. It yields the protein CASSEDRYQETQYF. The full variable domain, completed using reference TRBV2 and TRBJ2-5, is EPEVTQTPSHQVTQMGQEVILRCVPISNHLYFYWYRQILGQKVEFLVSFYNNEISEKSEIFDDQFSVERPDGSNFTLKIRSTKLEDSAMYFCASSEDRYQETQYFGPGTRLLVL.

The chain employs TRBV12-2 and TRBJ1-5. TRBV12-2 is a listed pseudogene. The CDR3 is 16 amino acids. CDR3 in amino acids: CASRLPEVQSNQPQHF. The DNA for the CDR3 is TGTGCAAGTCGCTTACCTGAGGTCCAGAGCAATCAGCCCCAGCATTTT.

The V gene is TRBV2, the J gene TRBJ2-5; D perhaps matches TRBD2 (5 bases). The V and J ends lost 6 bases and 2 bases respectively, with 13 bases between them. The CDR3 is made up of 14 amino acids. CDR1 is SNHLY, CDR2 FYNNEI, per germline. The CDR3 loop is CASRRAAAQETQYF. CDR3 nucleotide sequence: TGTGCCAGCAGGAGGGCAGCAGCGCAAGAGACCCAGTACTTC.

The genes are TRBV19 and TRBJ1-2; no firm D call. This CDR3 has 15 residues. Per the germline V gene, CDR1 is LNHDA and CDR2 is SQIVND (reference sequence). V lost 7 bases, J lost 4 bases, and 19 bases lay in between. CDR3 sequence (DNA): TGTGCCAGTACCCCCACACCAGGAGGGAGCTATGGCTACACCTTC. Its protein product is CASTPTPGGSYGYTF.

The chain couples TRBV29-1 to TRBJ2-5; D is uncertain. Trimming removed 7 bases from V and 1 base from J, with 10 bases in between. The CDR3 runs to 12 residues. Germline V gene lookup returns CDR1 SQVTM and CDR2 ANQGSEA. This CDR3 reads CSAYRVQETQYF. The CDR3 DNA is TGCAGCGCATATAGGGTCCAAGAGACCCAGTACTTC. The whole variable domain, remainder taken from reference TRBV29-1 and TRBJ2-5, is SAVISQKPSRDICQRGTSLTIQCQVDSQVTMMFWYRQQPGQSLTLIATANQGSEATYESGFVIDKFPISRPNLTFSTLTVSNMSPEDSSIYLCSAYRVQETQYFGPGTRLLVL.

The chain recombines TRBV30 with TRBJ1-3; unclear D gene. Germline V gives CDR1 GTSNPN, CDR2 SVGIG (reference sequence). This CDR3 spans 14 amino acids. Trimming pared 4 bases from V and 4 bases from J, leaving 14 bases between. CDR3 bases: TGTGCCTGGAAGTCGGCCTTGAGAGGAAACACCATATATTTT. The encoded protein is CAWKSALRGNTIYF.

The V call is TRBV7-2, the J call TRBJ2-7, with a possible D match to TRBD2 (5 bases). The V and J ends lost 7 bases and 0 bases respectively, with 16 bases between them. The CDR3 length is 15 residues. Germline V CDR1 and CDR2: SGHTA, FQGNSA. The CDR3 DNA reads as TGTGCCAGCACCCCGGCGGGCGGCTACTCCTACGAGCAGTACTTC. This codes for CASTPAGGYSYEQYF. Complete variable domain (other parts from reference TRBV7-2 and TRBJ2-7): GAGVSQSPSNKVTEKGKDVELRCDPISGHTALYWYRQSLGQGLEFLIYFQGNSAPDKSGLPSDRFSAERTGGSVSTLTIQRTQQEDSAVYLCASTPAGGYSYEQYFGPGTRLTVT.

V gene TRBV20-1 combines with J gene TRBJ1-3; no reliable D call. The CDR3 loop spans 11 amino acids. V was pared by 5 bases and J by 4 bases, with 6 bases between. CDR1 DFQATT and CDR2 SNEGSKA come from the germline V gene (reference sequence). CDR3 protein: CSAETGNTIYF. The CDR3 bases are TGCAGTGCTGAAACAGGAAACACCATATATTTT.

The V gene is TRBV10-3, the J gene TRBJ2-3, with 8 bases identical to TRBD1. With V trimmed by 4 bases and J by 1 base, 4 bases remained unmatched. The CDR3 spans 15 residues. From germline, CDR1 is ENHRY and CDR2 SYGVKD. CDR3 in amino acids: CAISAGTGGTDTQYF. CDR3 coding DNA: TGTGCCATCAGTGCCGGGACAGGAGGCACAGATACGCAGTATTTT.

The chain combines TRBV10-1 with TRBJ1-3; D gene unclear. CDR3 size: 12 residues. Germline CDR1 WNHNN, CDR2 SYGVQD (reference sequence). Trimming removed 10 bases from V and 2 bases from J, with 9 bases in between. The CDR3 region is CANQTAGNTIYF. CDR3 DNA: TGCGCCAACCAAACGGCTGGAAACACCATATATTTT.

The gene calls are TRBV7-9 and TRBJ2-5; weak D call: TRBD2 (6 bases). The CDR3 spans 15 residues. Germline V CDR1 and CDR2: SEHNR, FQNEAQ (reference sequence). V was trimmed by 1 base and J by 5 bases, leaving 14 bases between them. Written as DNA, the CDR3 is TGTGCCAGCAGCTTAGGTCGGGGGTTCGGGGAGACCCAGTACTTC. Translated, it gives CASSLGRGFGETQYF.

The chain recombines TRBV6-1 with TRBJ1-3; weak D call: TRBD1 (6 bases). Germline values: CDR1 MNHNS, CDR2 SASEGT. Trimming cost V 4 bases and J 4 bases, with 17 bases left between them. This CDR3 region has 16 residues. The CDR3 DNA reads TGTGCCAGCAGTGCCTCGGCAGGGGTTAAAGGAAACACCATATATTTT. It translates to CASSASAGVKGNTIYF.

This clone showed up just a few times. Other DNA sequences in this sample translate to the same CDR3. The J gene is TRBJ1-2, the V gene TRBV5-4; D perhaps matches TRBD1 (5 bases). Germline CDR1 is SGHNT and CDR2 is YYREEE (reference sequence). CDR3 length: 13 amino acids. The V gene lost 1 base and the J gene lost 5 bases, with 9 bases spanning the gap. The CDR3 sequence: CASSLPGAYGYTF. CDR3 bases: TGTGCCAGCAGCTTGCCCGGGGCGTATGGCTACACCTTC.

This clone was found once. The chain uses TRBV2 and TRBJ2-1; D is unresolved. The CDR3 totals 11 residues. The ends were cut back, 3 bases at V and 10 bases at J, with 7 bases in the middle. Germline V gene data show CDR1 as SNHLY and CDR2 as FYNNEI. Written as DNA, the CDR3 is TGTGCCAGCAGTGAGGGTCGGGAGCAGTTCTTC. Translated: CASSEGREQFF.

This sequence joins TRBV4-3 and TRBJ1-5, with D perhaps matching TRBD1 (6 bases). V was clipped by 0 bases and J by 5 bases, with 17 bases between them. Germline CDR1 reads LGHNA; CDR2 reads YSLEER. The CDR3 extends over 17 amino acids. The CDR3 DNA follows: TGCGCCAGCAGCCAAGAAAGGGGGGGCAGGAGACATCAGCCCCAGCATTTT. It is translated as CASSQERGGRRHQPQHF.

As DNA, the CDR3 is TGTGCCAGCAGCTTGCGGGGGGACTTCTACAATGAGCAGTTCTTC. Residues: CASSLRGDFYNEQFF. The V gene is TRBV13, the J gene TRBJ2-1; TRBD2 matches 8 bases. The CDR3 covers 15 residues. Germline loops: CDR1 PRHDT, CDR2 FYEKMQ (reference sequence). With V trimmed by 3 bases and J by 3 bases, 4 bases remained unmatched.